These T cell receptor beta chains were read from a single sample in a study of blood T cell repertoires in COVID-19. Clones were sequenced by immunoSEQ multiplex PCR, and TCRdb holds only the in-frame ones, with some missing. The repertoire includes roughly 250,000 clones, approximately 90% of them detected once, and approximately 2.4% sits in the top ten. Material for sequencing was PBMCs or T cells enriched from blood (not recorded which). The source is a woman aged 40 to 55 with acute COVID-19. Each CDR3 is given with its conserved first and last residue. D genes are given only for firm matches. Clone sizes are given selectively: once, few, many, or a class where the clone is expanded.

j_gene | v_gene | abundance | d_gene | CDR3aa | CDR3nt
TRBJ1-5 | TRBV18 | - | TRBD1 | CASSPDRGSYQPQHF | TGTGCCAGCTCACCAGACAGGGGTTCCTATCAGCCCCAGCATTTT
TRBJ2-3 | TRBV19 | - | TRBD1 | CASSIPGGGADTQYF | TGTGCCAGTAGTATCCCAGGGGGCGGAGCAGATACGCAGTATTTT
TRBJ2-1 | TRBV24-1 | - | TRBD2 | CATSASPGLAGGPGEQFF | TGTGCCACCAGTGCCTCTCCGGGACTAGCGGGAGGGCCAGGTGAGCAGTTCTTC
TRBJ1-5 | TRBV3-1/TRBV3-2 | - | - | CASSLRSDNQPQHF | TGTGCCAGCAGCCTTCGTTCAGATAATCAGCCCCAGCATTTT
TRBJ1-2 | TRBV21-1 | - | - | CASSKEGGDRGGYTF | TGTGCCAGCAGCAAAGAAGGAGGAGACCGGGGGGGCTACACCTTC
TRBJ1-2 | TRBV12-3/TRBV12-4 | once | - | CASKIDRTRGYTF | TGTGCCAGCAAAATCGACAGGACACGAGGCTACACCTTC
TRBJ2-7 | TRBV7-2 | - | TRBD2 | CASSLGGRVYEQYF | TGTGCCAGCAGCTTAGGTGGGAGGGTCTACGAGCAGTACTTC
TRBJ2-1 | TRBV21-1 | - | - | CASSKFGLASEQFF | TGTGCCAGCAGCAAATTCGGACTAGCTAGTGAGCAGTTCTTC
TRBJ1-6 | TRBV28 | - | - | CASSFRGQYNSPLHF | TGTGCCAGCAGTTTCAGGGGACAATATAATTCACCCCTCCACTTT
TRBJ1-1 | TRBV5-1 | - | - | CASSLGDKMNTEAFF | TGCGCCAGCAGCTTGGGGGACAAGATGAACACTGAAGCTTTCTTT
TRBJ1-1 | TRBV18 | - | - | CASSPPGARNTEAFF | TGTGCCAGCTCACCACCAGGGGCCCGGAACACTGAAGCTTTCTTT
TRBJ1-1 | TRBV4-3 | few | TRBD1 | CASSLDRGYDLVTEAFF | TGCGCCAGCAGCCTCGACAGGGGATACGACCTGGTCACTGAAGCTTTCTTT
TRBJ2-7 | TRBV5-8 | - | - | CASTLPLGSVLNEQYF | TGTGCCAGCACCTTGCCATTAGGGAGCGTCCTGAACGAGCAGTACTTC
TRBJ1-2 | TRBV5-4 | - | - | CASSPDTNYGYTF | TGTGCCAGCAGCCCGGACACAAACTATGGCTACACCTTC
TRBJ2-7 | TRBV6-5 | - | - | CASSYSQGWLYEQYF | TGTGCCAGCAGTTACTCTCAGGGATGGTTGTACGAGCAGTACTTC
TRBJ1-2 | TRBV20-1 | - | - | CSASPHASRALSGYTF | TGCAGTGCTAGTCCCCACGCGAGCAGGGCCCTCTCTGGCTACACCTTC
TRBJ2-7 | TRBV28 | - | - | CASSFPAGAREQYF | TGTGCCAGCAGTTTTCCTGCGGGGGCGCGTGAGCAGTACTTC
TRBJ2-7 | TRBV11-2 | - | TRBD1 | CASSTPDRGRGDEQYF | TGTGCCAGCAGCACACCGGACAGGGGGCGCGGGGATGAGCAGTACTTC
TRBJ1-5 | TRBV7-2 | - | - | CASSSQGNQPQHF | TGTGCCAGCAGCTCTCAGGGGAATCAGCCCCAGCATTTT
TRBJ1-2 | TRBV25-1 | - | TRBD1 | CASSSPEYSGGNYGYTF | TGTGCCAGCAGTTCGCCGGAATATTCAGGGGGTAACTATGGCTACACCTTC
TRBJ2-1 | TRBV7-2 | once | TRBD1 | CASSLAGTDSYNEQFF | TGTGCCAGCAGCTTAGCCGGGACAGACTCCTACAATGAGCAGTTCTTC
TRBJ1-5 | TRBV29-1 | - | - | CRWTAPSLRLHQPQHF | TGCAGGTGGACAGCGCCATCCCTTCGGCTTCATCAGCCCCAGCATTTT
TRBJ2-3 | TRBV7-9 | - | TRBD2 | CASSSSGGTDTQYF | TGTGCCAGCAGTTCCAGCGGGGGCACAGATACGCAGTATTTT
TRBJ1-5 | TRBV27 | - | TRBD1 | CASRTGGSNQPQHF | TGTGCCAGCCGAACAGGGGGCAGCAATCAGCCCCAGCATTTT
TRBJ2-2 | TRBV7-9 | - | TRBD1 | CASSQRTGLDTGELFF | TGTGCCAGCAGCCAAAGGACAGGGTTGGACACCGGGGAGCTGTTTTTT
TRBJ2-7 | TRBV3-1/TRBV3-2 | - | - | CASSPTDLREQYF | TGTGCCAGCAGCCCCACAGACCTTCGCGAGCAGTACTTC
TRBJ2-7 | TRBV6-1 | - | - | CASSEASGGGPYEQYF | TGTGCCAGCAGTGAAGCGAGTGGGGGGGGCCCCTACGAGCAGTACTTC
TRBJ2-5 | TRBV7-9 | - | - | CASSLALDSQETQYF | TGTGCCAGCAGCTTAGCGCTCGACAGCCAAGAGACCCAGTACTTC
TRBJ2-3 | TRBV20-1 | - | - | CSASPQASDTQYF | TGCAGTGCTAGTCCACAGGCTTCTGATACGCAGTATTTT
TRBJ2-2 | TRBV4-2 | - | - | CASSQDIGGAAGELFF | TGTGCCAGCAGCCAAGATATAGGAGGGGCGGCCGGGGAGCTGTTTTTT
TRBJ1-5 | TRBV19 | - | - | CASSIILGGNQPQHF | TGTGCCAGTAGTATAATATTAGGGGGCAATCAGCCCCAGCATTTT
TRBJ2-5 | TRBV11-2 | - | - | CASSPNRGETQYF | TGTGCCAGCAGCCCGAACCGGGGAGAGACCCAGTACTTC
TRBJ2-5 | TRBV12-3/TRBV12-4 | - | TRBD2 | CASSTYGTSLNF | TGTGCCAGCAGTACATACGGGACTAGCCTAAACTTC
TRBJ2-7 | TRBV14 | - | - | CASSNNPSYEQYF | TGTGCCAGCAGCAACAATCCCTCATACGAGCAGTACTTC
TRBJ1-3 | TRBV2 | once | - | CAISSSGNTIYF | TGTGCCATCTCGAGCTCTGGAAACACCATATATTTT
TRBJ1-1 | TRBV5-3 | - | - | CAKDSVSEAFF | TGTGCCAAAGACTCCGTCTCTGAAGCTTTCTTT
TRBJ2-7 | TRBV5-1 | - | TRBD2 | CASSLGTSGTYEQYF | TGCGCCAGCAGCTTGGGGACTAGCGGAACCTACGAGCAGTACTTC
TRBJ1-1 | TRBV5-1 | - | TRBD1 | CASSSQGSEAFF | TGCGCCAGCAGCTCACAGGGGTCTGAAGCTTTCTTT
TRBJ1-2 | TRBV7-6 | - | - | CASSLGGSYGYTF | TGTGCCAGCAGCTTAGGAGGGAGCTATGGCTACACCTTC
TRBJ1-1 | TRBV7-9 | - | TRBD1 | CASSSQDRGKAFF | TGTGCCAGCAGCTCACAGGACAGGGGGAAAGCTTTCTTT
TRBJ2-3 | TRBV15 | - | - | CATSRLAIGTDTQYF | TGTGCCACCAGCAGACTAGCGATCGGCACAGATACGCAGTATTTT
TRBJ2-1 | TRBV7-7 | - | TRBD2 | CASGGVGNEQFF | TGTGCCAGCGGGGGGGTCGGCAATGAGCAGTTCTTC
TRBJ2-7 | TRBV19 | - | TRBD2 | CASSIPSSGGGHLYEQYF | TGTGCCAGTAGCATCCCCTCCTCCGGCGGGGGGCACCTCTACGAGCAGTACTTC
TRBJ1-6 | TRBV4-2 | - | - | CASSQDGPGGNSPLHF | TGTGCCAGCAGCCAAGATGGCCCGGGGGGGAATTCACCCCTCCACTTT
TRBJ1-6 | TRBV19 | once | TRBD1 | CASSLTDRDGSPLHF | TGTGCCAGTAGTTTAACTGACAGGGACGGTTCACCCCTCCACTTT
TRBJ1-1 | TRBV28 | - | - | CASSLTGGTEAFF | TGTGCCAGCAGTTTAACGGGGGGGACTGAAGCTTTCTTT
TRBJ2-1 | TRBV2 | - | TRBD2 | CASSEGLAGGPPSEQFF | TGTGCCAGCAGTGAGGGACTAGCGGGGGGGCCTCCGAGTGAGCAGTTCTTC
TRBJ2-1 | TRBV18 | - | TRBD1 | CASSPRQGASHEQFF | TGTGCCAGCTCACCAAGACAGGGGGCGTCGCATGAGCAGTTCTTC
TRBJ2-7 | TRBV7-9 | - | TRBD2 | CASSFRTSGATPYEQYF | TGTGCCAGCAGCTTCAGGACTAGCGGAGCCACTCCCTACGAGCAGTACTTC
TRBJ2-1 | TRBV9 | - | TRBD2 | CASSVGSGGASYNEQFF | TGTGCCAGCAGCGTAGGTAGCGGGGGGGCATCCTACAATGAGCAGTTCTTC
TRBJ1-2 | TRBV9 | - | - | CASSPTGSGYGYTF | TGTGCCAGCAGCCCCACGGGTTCGGGATATGGCTACACCTTC